This T cell receptor (beta chain) emerged from a study of beta chain features in type 1 diabetes. Study-wide context: When patients were set against healthy donors, age, gender and cell yields were similar.

Sequencing targeted expressed TCRB transcripts, as all isolated RNA had been reverse transcribed. Using immunoSEQ multiplex PCR, the repertoire was profiled, and TCRdb retains in-frame clones only, with some absent. Of roughly 230,000 clones detected, approximately 11% appear once; the ten largest clones hold around 0.017%. General study points: Insertions at VDJ junctions were less frequent in type 1 diabetes patients. These patients also deleted more nucleotides at the same junctions. All four CD4+ subsets of Type 1 diabetes patients contained TCRB CDR3s that were moderately but significantly shorter. TCRB repertoires of naive, central memory and Treg cells appeared more similar among patients than among healthy donors. The question of HLA type influencing TCRB rearrangement was one that remained unresolved here.

Concerning this clone: The target antigen is unknown.

This CDR3 is built from 13 residues. Germline V lookup: CDR1 MNHNS, CDR2 SASEGT. V lost 5 bases and J lost 8; bases outside the gene matches: 4. The TCR sequence derives from a man younger than 45 with type 1 diabetes. V gene TRBV6-1 combines with J gene TRBJ1-4; 8 bases map to TRBD1. The sample consisted of naive CD4+ T cells from blood. The chain's CDR3 is CASSNHRGEKLFF. DNA of the CDR3: TGTGCCAGCAGTAATCACAGGGGGGAAAAACTGTTTTTT.